Listed below are T cell receptor beta chains from one sample, sequenced in a study of Ad26.COV2.S vaccination and SARS-CoV-2 variants. Some clones are missing from TCRdb's copy, which holds only in-frame ones; the method was immunoSEQ multiplex PCR. Of approximately 350,000 clones listed, over 75% are singletons. The material sequenced was peripheral blood, taken in a trial of Ad26.COV2.S vaccine versus placebo. These receptors were obtained from a person between 18 and 60 years old who received the Ad26.COV2.S COVID-19 vaccine or a placebo. Both conserved end residues are part of each CDR3. D genes are given only for firm matches. Size values are once, few and many counts, or a class for expanded clones, and some rows have none.

j_gene: TRBJ2-1; v_gene: TRBV5-1; abundance: -; d_gene: TRBD2; len: 15; CDR3aa: CASSFLAGGPYEQFF; CDR3nt: TGCGCCAGCAGCTTTCTAGCGGGGGGGCCCTATGAGCAGTTCTTC
j_gene: TRBJ2-7; v_gene: TRBV7-9; abundance: -; d_gene: -; len: 13; CDR3aa: CASSLQGAYEQYF; CDR3nt: TGTGCCAGCAGCTTACAGGGAGCCTACGAGCAGTACTTC
j_gene: TRBJ2-7; v_gene: TRBV19; abundance: -; d_gene: -; len: 14; CDR3aa: CASSIFPLRGEQYF; CDR3nt: TGTGCCAGTAGTATCTTTCCATTACGTGGCGAGCAGTACTTC
j_gene: TRBJ1-5; v_gene: TRBV7-2; abundance: few; d_gene: -; len: 17; CDR3aa: CASSLALNRVSNQPQHF; CDR3nt: TGTGCCAGCAGCTTAGCGTTAAACAGGGTGAGCAATCAGCCCCAGCATTTT
j_gene: TRBJ1-4; v_gene: TRBV19; abundance: once; d_gene: -; len: 15; CDR3aa: CASSIMWDQGEKLFF; CDR3nt: TGTGCCAGTAGTATTATGTGGGACCAAGGCGAAAAACTGTTTTTT
j_gene: TRBJ2-7; v_gene: TRBV9; abundance: -; d_gene: -; len: 17; CDR3aa: CASSVAMGGRNIYEQYF; CDR3nt: TGTGCCAGCAGCGTAGCTATGGGGGGAAGGAATATTTACGAGCAGTACTTC
j_gene: TRBJ1-1; v_gene: TRBV19; abundance: -; d_gene: -; len: 13; CDR3aa: CASSRGRNTEAFF; CDR3nt: TGTGCCAGTAGCAGGGGAAGGAACACTGAAGCTTTCTTT
j_gene: TRBJ1-1; v_gene: TRBV18; abundance: -; d_gene: -; len: 15; CDR3aa: CASSPNGGENTEAFF; CDR3nt: TGTGCCAGCTCACCAAACGGGGGGGAGAACACTGAAGCTTTCTTT
j_gene: TRBJ2-2; v_gene: TRBV11-2; abundance: -; d_gene: -; len: 15; CDR3aa: CASSVETVSTGELFF; CDR3nt: TGTGCCAGCAGCGTCGAGACTGTCTCCACCGGGGAGCTGTTTTTT
j_gene: TRBJ2-1; v_gene: TRBV9; abundance: -; d_gene: -; len: 14; CDR3aa: CASSVNLAGDEQFF; CDR3nt: TGTGCCAGCAGCGTAAACCTAGCAGGGGATGAGCAGTTCTTC
j_gene: TRBJ1-1; v_gene: TRBV12-3/TRBV12-4; abundance: -; d_gene: -; len: 13; CDR3aa: CASGIGANTEAFF; CDR3nt: TGTGCCAGCGGCATAGGGGCGAACACTGAAGCTTTCTTT
j_gene: TRBJ2-4; v_gene: TRBV7-2; abundance: -; d_gene: TRBD2; len: 14; CDR3aa: CASTIAGGRNIQYF; CDR3nt: TGTGCCAGCACCATAGCGGGGGGGCGGAACATTCAGTACTTC
j_gene: TRBJ2-3; v_gene: TRBV2; abundance: -; d_gene: TRBD1; len: 10; CDR3aa: CASRGQPQYF; CDR3nt: TGTGCCAGCAGGGGACAGCCGCAGTATTTT
j_gene: TRBJ1-6; v_gene: TRBV6-1; abundance: -; d_gene: TRBD1; len: 15; CDR3aa: CASSEQGQGASPLHF; CDR3nt: TGTGCCAGCAGTGAACAGGGACAGGGGGCTTCACCCCTCCACTTT
j_gene: TRBJ1-5; v_gene: TRBV5-5; abundance: -; d_gene: -; len: 15; CDR3aa: CASSFSGAGNQPQHF; CDR3nt: TGTGCCAGCAGCTTCTCGGGGGCCGGTAATCAGCCCCAGCATTTT
j_gene: TRBJ1-2; v_gene: TRBV25-1; abundance: once; d_gene: -; len: 13; CDR3aa: CAIQTGPAGGYTF; CDR3nt: TGTGCCATTCAAACAGGACCAGCGGGAGGCTACACCTTC
j_gene: TRBJ1-5; v_gene: TRBV14; abundance: -; d_gene: TRBD1; len: 13; CDR3aa: CASSATGGQPQHF; CDR3nt: TGTGCCAGCAGCGCCACAGGGGGTCAGCCCCAGCATTTT
j_gene: TRBJ2-7; v_gene: TRBV7-9; abundance: -; d_gene: TRBD2; len: 15; CDR3aa: CASSSLLAGGPEQYF; CDR3nt: TGTGCCAGCAGCAGCCTCCTAGCGGGGGGGCCCGAGCAGTACTTC
j_gene: TRBJ1-2; v_gene: TRBV5-1; abundance: -; d_gene: TRBD1; len: 14; CDR3aa: CASSRDSGSPGYTF; CDR3nt: TGCGCCAGCAGCCGGGACAGCGGGTCTCCTGGCTACACCTTC
j_gene: TRBJ2-1; v_gene: TRBV29-1; abundance: -; d_gene: -; len: 12; CDR3aa: CTVIRGGNEQFF; CDR3nt: TGCACCGTTATCAGGGGGGGCAATGAGCAGTTCTTC
j_gene: TRBJ2-5; v_gene: TRBV6-5; abundance: -; d_gene: -; len: 11; CDR3aa: CASLFGETQYF; CDR3nt: TGTGCCAGCCTCTTCGGGGAGACCCAGTACTTC